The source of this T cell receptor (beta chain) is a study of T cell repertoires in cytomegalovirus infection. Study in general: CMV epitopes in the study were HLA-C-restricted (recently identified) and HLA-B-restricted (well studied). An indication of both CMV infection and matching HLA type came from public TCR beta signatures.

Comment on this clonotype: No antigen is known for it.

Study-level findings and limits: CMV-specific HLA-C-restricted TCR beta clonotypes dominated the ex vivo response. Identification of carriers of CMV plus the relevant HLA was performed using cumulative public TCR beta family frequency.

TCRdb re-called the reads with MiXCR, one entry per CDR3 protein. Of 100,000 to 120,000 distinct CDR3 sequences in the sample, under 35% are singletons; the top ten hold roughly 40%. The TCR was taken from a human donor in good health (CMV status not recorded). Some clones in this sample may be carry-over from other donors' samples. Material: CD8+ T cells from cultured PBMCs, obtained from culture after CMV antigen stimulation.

The CDR3 region has the DNA TGTGCCAGCAGCTTAGCGAGAGAGAACACTGAAGCTTTCTTT. Its protein product is CASSLARENTEAFF. V is TRBV7-9 and J is TRBJ1-1; D remains unclear. V lost 0 bases to trimming and J lost 1 base, with 6 bases between them. Germline CDR1 reads SEHNR; CDR2 reads FQNEAQ (reference sequence). The CDR3 contains 14 residues.